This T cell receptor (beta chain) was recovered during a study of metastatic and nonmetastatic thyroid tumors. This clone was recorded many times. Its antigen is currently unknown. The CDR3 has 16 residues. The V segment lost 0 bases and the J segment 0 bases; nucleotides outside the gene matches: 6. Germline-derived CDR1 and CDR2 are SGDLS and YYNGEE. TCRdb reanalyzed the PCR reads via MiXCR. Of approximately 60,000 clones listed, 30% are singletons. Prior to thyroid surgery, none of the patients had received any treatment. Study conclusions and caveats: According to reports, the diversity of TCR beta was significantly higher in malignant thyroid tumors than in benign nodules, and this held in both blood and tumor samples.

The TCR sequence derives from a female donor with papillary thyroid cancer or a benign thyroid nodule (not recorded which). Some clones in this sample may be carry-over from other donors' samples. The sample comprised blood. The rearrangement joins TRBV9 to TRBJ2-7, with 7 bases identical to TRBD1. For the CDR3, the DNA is TGTGCCAGCAGCGTAGACAGGGGCGCGAGCTCCTACGAGCAGTACTTC. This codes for CASSVDRGASSYEQYF.